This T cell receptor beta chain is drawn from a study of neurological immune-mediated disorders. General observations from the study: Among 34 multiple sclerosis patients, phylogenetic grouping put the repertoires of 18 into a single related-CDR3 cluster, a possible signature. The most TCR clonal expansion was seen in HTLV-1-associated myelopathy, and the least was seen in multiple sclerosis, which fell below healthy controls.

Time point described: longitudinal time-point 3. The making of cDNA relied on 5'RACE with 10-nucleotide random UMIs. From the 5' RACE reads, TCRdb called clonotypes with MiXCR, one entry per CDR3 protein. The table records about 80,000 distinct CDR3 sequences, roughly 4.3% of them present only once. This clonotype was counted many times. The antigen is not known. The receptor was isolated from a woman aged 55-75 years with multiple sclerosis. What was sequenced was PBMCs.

CDR3 sequence (DNA): TGCGCCAGCAGCTCGACAGATTTCTACGAGCAGTACTTC. Translating gives CASSSTDFYEQYF. The chain couples TRBV5-1 to TRBJ2-7; a possible D gene is TRBD1 (5 bases). V gave up 3 bases and J gave up 3 bases, with 10 bases separating them. CDR1 and CDR2 (germline): SGHRS, YFSETQ. This CDR3 comprises 13 residues.